This T cell receptor (beta chain) was found in a study of long-term antiretroviral therapy in people with HIV. The run of the v3.0 immunoSEQ assay was at survey level. TCRdb's copy holds only in-frame clones and misses some; the assay was immunoSEQ multiplex PCR. The repertoire consists of tens of thousands of clones, with nearly 95% occurring once and the leading ten covering about 2.5%. The V gene's germline CDR1 is MRHNA and CDR2 SNTAGT. Losses at the gene ends were 10 bases for V and 1 base for J; bases not matched to a gene: 7. The CDR3 covers 14 residues. The chain couples TRBV6-4 to TRBJ2-1; 7 positions agree with TRBD2. This receptor was taken from a woman aged 45-59 years with HIV. This specimen was unsorted PBMCs, taken 3.7 years after starting antiretroviral therapy. DNA for the CDR3: TGTGCCACCGGTAGAGCGGGATCCTACAATGAGCAGTTCTTC. This codes for CATGRAGSYNEQFF.